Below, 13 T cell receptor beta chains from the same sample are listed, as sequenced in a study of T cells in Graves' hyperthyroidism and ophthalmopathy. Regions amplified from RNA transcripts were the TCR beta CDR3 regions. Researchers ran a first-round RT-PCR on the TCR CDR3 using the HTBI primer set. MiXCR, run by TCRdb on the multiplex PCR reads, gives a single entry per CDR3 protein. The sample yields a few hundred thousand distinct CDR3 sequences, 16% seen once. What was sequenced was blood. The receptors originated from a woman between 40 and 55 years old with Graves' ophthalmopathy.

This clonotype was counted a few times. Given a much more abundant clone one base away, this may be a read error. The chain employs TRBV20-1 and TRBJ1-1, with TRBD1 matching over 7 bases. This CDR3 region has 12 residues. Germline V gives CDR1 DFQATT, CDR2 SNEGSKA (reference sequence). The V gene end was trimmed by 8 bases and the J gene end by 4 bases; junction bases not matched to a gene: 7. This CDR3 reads CSQGGGTTEAFF. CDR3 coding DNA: TGCAGTCAGGGGGGGGGGACCACTGAAGCTTTCTTT.

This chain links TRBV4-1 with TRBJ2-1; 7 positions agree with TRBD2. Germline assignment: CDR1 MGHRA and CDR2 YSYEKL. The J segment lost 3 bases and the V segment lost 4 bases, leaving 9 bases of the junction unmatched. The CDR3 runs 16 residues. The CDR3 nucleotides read TGCGCCAGCAGCCGGGAGTCTAGCGGAAGCTACAATGAGCAGTTCTTC. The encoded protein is CASSRESSGSYNEQFF.

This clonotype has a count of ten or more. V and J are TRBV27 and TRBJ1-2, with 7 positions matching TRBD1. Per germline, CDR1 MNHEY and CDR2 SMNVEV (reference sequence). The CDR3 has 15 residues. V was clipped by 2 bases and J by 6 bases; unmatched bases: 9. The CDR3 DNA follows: TGTGCCAGCAGTTTAGGGCAGGGGGTTATGCATGGCTACACCTTC. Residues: CASSLGQGVMHGYTF.

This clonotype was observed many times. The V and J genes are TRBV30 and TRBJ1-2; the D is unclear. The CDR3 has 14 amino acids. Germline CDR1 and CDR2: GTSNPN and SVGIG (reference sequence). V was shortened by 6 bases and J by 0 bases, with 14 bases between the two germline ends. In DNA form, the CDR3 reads TGTGCCTGCCCTCTCGACATGACTAACTATGGCTACACCTTC. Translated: CACPLDMTNYGYTF.

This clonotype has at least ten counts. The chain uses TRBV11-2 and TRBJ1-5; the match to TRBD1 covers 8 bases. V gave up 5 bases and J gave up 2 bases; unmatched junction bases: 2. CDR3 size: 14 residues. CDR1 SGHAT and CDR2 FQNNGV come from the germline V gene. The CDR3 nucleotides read TGTGCCAGCAGCGACAGGGGAGGCAATCAGCCCCAGCATTTT. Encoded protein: CASSDRGGNQPQHF.

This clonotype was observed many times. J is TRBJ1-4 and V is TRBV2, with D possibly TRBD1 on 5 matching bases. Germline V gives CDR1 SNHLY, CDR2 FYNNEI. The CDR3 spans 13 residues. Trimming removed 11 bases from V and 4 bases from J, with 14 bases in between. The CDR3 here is CAGTTDINEKLFF. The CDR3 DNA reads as TGTGCCGGGACGACAGATATTAATGAAAAACTGTTTTTT.

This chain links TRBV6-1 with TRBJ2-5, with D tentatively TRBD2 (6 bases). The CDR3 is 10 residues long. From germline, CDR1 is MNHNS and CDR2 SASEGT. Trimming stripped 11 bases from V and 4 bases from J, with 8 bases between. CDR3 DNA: TGTGCCGGAGGGAGAGAGACCCAGTACTTC. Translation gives CAGGRETQYF.

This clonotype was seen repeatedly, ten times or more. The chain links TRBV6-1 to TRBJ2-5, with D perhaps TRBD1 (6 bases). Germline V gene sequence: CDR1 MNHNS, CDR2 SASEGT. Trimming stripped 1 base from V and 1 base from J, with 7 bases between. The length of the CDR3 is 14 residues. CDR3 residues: CASSEGGGQETQYF. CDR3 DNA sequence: TGTGCCAGCAGTGAAGGAGGGGGCCAAGAGACCCAGTACTTC.

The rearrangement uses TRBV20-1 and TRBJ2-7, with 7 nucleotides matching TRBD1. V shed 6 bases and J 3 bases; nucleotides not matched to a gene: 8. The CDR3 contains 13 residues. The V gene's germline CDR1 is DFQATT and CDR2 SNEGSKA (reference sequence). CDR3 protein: CSAQGQSYYEQYF. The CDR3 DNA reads TGCAGTGCCCAGGGACAGTCTTACTACGAGCAGTACTTC.

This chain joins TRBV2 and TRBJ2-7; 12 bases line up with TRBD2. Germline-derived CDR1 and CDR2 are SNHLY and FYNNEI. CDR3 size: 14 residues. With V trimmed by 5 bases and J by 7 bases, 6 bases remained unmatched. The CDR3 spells CASSLTSGSLEQYF. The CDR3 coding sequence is TGTGCCAGCAGTCTGACTAGCGGGAGCTTAGAGCAGTACTTC. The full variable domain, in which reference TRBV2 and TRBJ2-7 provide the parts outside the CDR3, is EPEVTQTPSHQVTQMGQEVILRCVPISNHLYFYWYRQILGQKVEFLVSFYNNEISEKSEIFDDQFSVERPDGSNFTLKIRSTKLEDSAMYFCASSLTSGSLEQYFGPGTRLTVT.

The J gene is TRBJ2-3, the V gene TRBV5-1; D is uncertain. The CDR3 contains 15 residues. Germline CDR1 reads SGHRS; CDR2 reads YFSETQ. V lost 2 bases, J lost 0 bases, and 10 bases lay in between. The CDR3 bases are TGCGCCAGCAGCTTTTTCTTCGAGAGCACAGATACGCAGTATTTT. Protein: CASSFFFESTDTQYF.

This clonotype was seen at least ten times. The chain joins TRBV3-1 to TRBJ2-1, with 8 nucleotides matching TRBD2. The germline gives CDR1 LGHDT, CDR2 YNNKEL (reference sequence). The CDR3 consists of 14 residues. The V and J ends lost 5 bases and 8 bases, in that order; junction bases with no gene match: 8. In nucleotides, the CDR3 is TGTGCCAGCAGCTCCGGACTAGCCGGTGATGAGCAGTTCTTC. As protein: CASSSGLAGDEQFF.

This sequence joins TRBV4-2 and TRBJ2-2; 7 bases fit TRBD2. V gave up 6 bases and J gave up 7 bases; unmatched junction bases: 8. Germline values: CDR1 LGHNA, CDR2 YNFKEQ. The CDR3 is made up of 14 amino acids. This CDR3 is CASRPSGDVGELFF. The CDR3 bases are TGTGCCAGCAGACCAAGCGGGGACGTCGGGGAGCTGTTTTTT.